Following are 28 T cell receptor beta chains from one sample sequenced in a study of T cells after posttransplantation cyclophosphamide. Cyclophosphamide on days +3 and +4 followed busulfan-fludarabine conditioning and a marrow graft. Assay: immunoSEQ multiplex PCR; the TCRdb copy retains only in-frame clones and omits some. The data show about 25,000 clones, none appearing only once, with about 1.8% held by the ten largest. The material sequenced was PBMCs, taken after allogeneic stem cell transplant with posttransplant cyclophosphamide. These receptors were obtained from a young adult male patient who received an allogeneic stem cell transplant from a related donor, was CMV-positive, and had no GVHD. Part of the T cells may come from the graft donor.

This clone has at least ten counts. CDR3 nucleotide sequence: TGTGCCAGCAGCACTGCCCCAGGGGTCAATCAGCCCCAGCATTTT. It codes for CASSTAPGVNQPQHF. The chain joins TRBV6-5 to TRBJ1-5; D is possibly TRBD1 (6 bases). CDR1 MNHEY and CDR2 SVGAGI come from the germline V gene. The CDR3 has 15 residues. V was pared by 6 bases and J by 3 bases, with 15 bases between.

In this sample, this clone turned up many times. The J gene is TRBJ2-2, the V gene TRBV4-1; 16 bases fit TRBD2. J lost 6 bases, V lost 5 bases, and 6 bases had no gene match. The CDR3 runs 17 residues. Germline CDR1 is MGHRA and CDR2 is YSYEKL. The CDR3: CASSGGLAGGGSGELFF. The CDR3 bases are TGCGCCAGCAGCGGGGGACTAGCGGGAGGGGGGTCCGGGGAGCTGTTTTTT.

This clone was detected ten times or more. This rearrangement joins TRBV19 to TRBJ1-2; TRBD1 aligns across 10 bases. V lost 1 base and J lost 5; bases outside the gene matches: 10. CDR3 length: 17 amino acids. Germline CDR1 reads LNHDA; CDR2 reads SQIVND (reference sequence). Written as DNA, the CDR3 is TGTGCCAGTAGTATAGCCCCGGGACAGGGGAAGGAATATGGCTACACCTTC. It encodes CASSIAPGQGKEYGYTF.

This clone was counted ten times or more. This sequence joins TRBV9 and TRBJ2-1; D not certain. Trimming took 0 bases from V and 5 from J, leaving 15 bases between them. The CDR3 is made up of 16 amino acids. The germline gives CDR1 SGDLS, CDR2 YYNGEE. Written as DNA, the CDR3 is TGTGCCAGCAGCGTAGGGGTGGTAGCTCGACACAATGAGCAGTTCTTC. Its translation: CASSVGVVARHNEQFF.

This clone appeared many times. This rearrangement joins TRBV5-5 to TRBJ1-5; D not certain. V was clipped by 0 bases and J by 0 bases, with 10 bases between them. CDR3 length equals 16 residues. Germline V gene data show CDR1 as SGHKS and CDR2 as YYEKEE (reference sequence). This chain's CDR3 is CASSLGVGVSNQPQHF. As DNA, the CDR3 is TGTGCCAGCAGCTTGGGGGTAGGAGTTAGCAATCAGCCCCAGCATTTT.

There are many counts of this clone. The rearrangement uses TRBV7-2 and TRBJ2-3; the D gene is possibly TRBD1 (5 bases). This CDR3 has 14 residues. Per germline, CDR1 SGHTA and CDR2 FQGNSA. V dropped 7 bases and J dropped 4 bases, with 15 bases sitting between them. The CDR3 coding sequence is TGTGCCAGCACAGGGTTCCCCGGCGCAGATACGCAGTATTTT. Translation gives CASTGFPGADTQYF.

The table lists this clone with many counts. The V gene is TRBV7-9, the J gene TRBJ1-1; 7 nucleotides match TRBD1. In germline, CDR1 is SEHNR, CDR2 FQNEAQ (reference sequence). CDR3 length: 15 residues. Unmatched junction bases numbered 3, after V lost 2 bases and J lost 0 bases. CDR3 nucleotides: TGTGCCAGCAGCTTAAGGGACAGACTGAACACTGAAGCTTTCTTT. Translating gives CASSLRDRLNTEAFF. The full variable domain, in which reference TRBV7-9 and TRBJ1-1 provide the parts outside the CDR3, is DTGVSQNPRHKITKRGQNVTFRCDPISEHNRLYWYRQTLGQGPEFLTYFQNEAQLEKSRLLSDRFSAERPKGSFSTLEIQRTEQGDSAMYLCASSLRDRLNTEAFFGQGTRLTVV.

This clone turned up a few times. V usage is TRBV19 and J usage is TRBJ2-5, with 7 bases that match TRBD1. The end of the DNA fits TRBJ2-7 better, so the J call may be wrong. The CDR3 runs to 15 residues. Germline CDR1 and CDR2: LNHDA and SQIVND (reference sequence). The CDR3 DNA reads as TGTGCCAGTAGCTCCAAGGACAGGAAAAACTACGAGCAGTACTTC. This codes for CASSSKDRKNYEQYF.

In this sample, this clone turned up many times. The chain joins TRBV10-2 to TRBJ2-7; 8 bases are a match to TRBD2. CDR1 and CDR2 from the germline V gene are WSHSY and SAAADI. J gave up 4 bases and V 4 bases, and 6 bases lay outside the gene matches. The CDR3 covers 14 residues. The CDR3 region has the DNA TGCGCCAGCAGTGCCATAGCGGGGAATTACGAGCAGTACTTC. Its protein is CASSAIAGNYEQYF.

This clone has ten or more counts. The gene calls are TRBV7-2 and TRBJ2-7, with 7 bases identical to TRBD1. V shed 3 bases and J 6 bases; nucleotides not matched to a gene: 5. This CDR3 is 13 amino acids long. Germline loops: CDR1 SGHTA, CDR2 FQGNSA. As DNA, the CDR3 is TGTGCCAGCAGCTTCGGACAGGTTCGCGAGCAGTACTTC. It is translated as CASSFGQVREQYF.

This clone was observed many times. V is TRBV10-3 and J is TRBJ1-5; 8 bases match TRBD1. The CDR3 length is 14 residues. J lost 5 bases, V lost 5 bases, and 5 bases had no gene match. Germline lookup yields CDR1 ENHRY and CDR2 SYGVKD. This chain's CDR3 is CAISKTGVDQPQHF. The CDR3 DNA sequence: TGTGCCATCAGTAAGACAGGGGTGGATCAGCCCCAGCATTTT.

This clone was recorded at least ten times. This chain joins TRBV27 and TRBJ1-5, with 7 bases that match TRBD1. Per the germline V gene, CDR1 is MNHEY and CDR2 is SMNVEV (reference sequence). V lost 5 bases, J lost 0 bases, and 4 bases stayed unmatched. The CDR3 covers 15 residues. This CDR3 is CASSQQGLSNQPQHF. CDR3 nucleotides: TGTGCCAGCAGTCAACAGGGGCTTAGCAATCAGCCCCAGCATTTT.

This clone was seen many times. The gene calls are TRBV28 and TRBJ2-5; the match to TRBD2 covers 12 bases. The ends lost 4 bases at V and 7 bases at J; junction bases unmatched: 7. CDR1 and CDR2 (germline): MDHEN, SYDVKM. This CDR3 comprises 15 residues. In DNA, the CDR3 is TGTGCCAGCAGTTCCCTAGCGGGAGGGCCCTTGACCCAGTACTTC. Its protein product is CASSSLAGGPLTQYF.

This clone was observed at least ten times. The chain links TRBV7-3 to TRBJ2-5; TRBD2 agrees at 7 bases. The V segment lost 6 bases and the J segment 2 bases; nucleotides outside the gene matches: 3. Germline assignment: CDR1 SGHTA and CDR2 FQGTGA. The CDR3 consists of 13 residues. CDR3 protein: CASSTSVQETQYF. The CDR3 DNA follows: TGTGCCAGCAGTACTAGCGTACAAGAGACCCAGTACTTC. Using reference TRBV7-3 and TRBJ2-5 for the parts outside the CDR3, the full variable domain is GAGVSQTPSNKVTEKGKYVELRCDPISGHTALYWYRQSLGQGPEFLIYFQGTGAADDSGLPNDRFFAVRPEGSVSTLKIQRTERGDSAVYLCASSTSVQETQYFGPGTRLLVL.

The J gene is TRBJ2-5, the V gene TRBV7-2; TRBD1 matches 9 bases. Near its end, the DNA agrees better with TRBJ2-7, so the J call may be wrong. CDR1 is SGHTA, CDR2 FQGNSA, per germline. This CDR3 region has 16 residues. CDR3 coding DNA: TGTGCCAGCAGCTTCAACCTCGGGACAGGGACCTACGAGCAGTACTTC. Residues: CASSFNLGTGTYEQYF.

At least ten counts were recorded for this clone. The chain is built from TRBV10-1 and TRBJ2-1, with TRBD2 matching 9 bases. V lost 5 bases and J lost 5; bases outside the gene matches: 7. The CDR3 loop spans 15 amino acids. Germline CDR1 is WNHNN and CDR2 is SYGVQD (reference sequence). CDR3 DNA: TGCGCCAGCAGTCCTAGAGCGGGGGGCCACAATGAGCAGTTCTTC. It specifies CASSPRAGGHNEQFF.

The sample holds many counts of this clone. The CDR3 nucleotides read TGTGCCAGCAGTTTACGATTAGCGGGAGTTTCTATGTACGAGCAGTACTTC. Amino acid sequence: CASSLRLAGVSMYEQYF. This sequence joins TRBV28 and TRBJ2-7; 9 bases are a match to TRBD2. CDR1 and CDR2 (germline): MDHEN, SYDVKM. The ends lost 2 bases at V and 4 bases at J; junction bases unmatched: 12. The CDR3 has 17 amino acids.

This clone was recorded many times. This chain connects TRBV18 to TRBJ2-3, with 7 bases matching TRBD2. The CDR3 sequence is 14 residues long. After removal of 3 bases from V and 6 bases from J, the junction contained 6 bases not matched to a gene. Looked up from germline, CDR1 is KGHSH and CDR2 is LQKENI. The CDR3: CASSPGLGGDTQYF. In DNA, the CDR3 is TGTGCCAGCTCACCCGGACTAGGTGGTGATACGCAGTATTTT. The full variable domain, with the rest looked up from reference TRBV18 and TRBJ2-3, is NAGVMQNPRHLVRRRGQEARLRCSPMKGHSHVYWYRQLPEEGLKFMVYLQKENIIDESGMPKERFSAEFPKEGPSILRIQQVVRGDSAAYFCASSPGLGGDTQYFGPGTRLTVL.

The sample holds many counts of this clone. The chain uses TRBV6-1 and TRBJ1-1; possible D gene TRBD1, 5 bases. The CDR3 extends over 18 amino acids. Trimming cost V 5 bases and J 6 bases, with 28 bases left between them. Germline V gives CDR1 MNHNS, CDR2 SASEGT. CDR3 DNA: TGTGCCAGCAGTCAAGATCCGGTTGCGTGGGGGGTATTTTCTGAAGCTTTCTTT. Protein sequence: CASSQDPVAWGVFSEAFF.

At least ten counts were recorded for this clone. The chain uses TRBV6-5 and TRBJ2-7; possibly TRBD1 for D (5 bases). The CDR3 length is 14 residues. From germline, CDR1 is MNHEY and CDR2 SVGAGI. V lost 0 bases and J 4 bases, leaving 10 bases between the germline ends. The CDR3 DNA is TGTGCCAGCAGTTACTCGGGGCTGGCGTACGAGCAGTACTTC. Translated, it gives CASSYSGLAYEQYF.

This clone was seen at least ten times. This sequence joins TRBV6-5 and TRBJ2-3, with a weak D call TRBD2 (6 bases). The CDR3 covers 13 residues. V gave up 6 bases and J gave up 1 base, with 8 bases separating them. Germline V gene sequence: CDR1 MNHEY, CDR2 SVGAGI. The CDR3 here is CASRASGTDTQYF. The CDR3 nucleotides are TGTGCCAGCAGGGCTAGCGGCACAGATACGCAGTATTTT.

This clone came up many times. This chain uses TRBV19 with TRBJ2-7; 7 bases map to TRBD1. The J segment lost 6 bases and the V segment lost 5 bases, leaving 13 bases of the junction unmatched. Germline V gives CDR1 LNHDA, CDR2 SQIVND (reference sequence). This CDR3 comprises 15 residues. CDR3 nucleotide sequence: TGTGCCAGTAGTGTCACCGGGACAGCACCTCGCGAGCAGTACTTC. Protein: CASSVTGTAPREQYF.

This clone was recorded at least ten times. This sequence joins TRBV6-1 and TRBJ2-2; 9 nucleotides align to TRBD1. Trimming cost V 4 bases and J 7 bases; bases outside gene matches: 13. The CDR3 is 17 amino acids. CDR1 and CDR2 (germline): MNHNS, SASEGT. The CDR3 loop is CASSATTGGAEVGELFF. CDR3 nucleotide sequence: TGTGCCAGCAGTGCAACAACAGGGGGCGCGGAGGTCGGGGAGCTGTTTTTT.

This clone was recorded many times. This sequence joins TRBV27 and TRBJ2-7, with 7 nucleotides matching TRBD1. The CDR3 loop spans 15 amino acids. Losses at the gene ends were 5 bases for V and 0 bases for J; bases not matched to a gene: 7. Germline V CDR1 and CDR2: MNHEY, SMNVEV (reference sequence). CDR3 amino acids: CASSHIGDSSYEQYF. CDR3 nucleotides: TGTGCCAGCAGTCACATAGGGGACAGCTCCTACGAGCAGTACTTC.

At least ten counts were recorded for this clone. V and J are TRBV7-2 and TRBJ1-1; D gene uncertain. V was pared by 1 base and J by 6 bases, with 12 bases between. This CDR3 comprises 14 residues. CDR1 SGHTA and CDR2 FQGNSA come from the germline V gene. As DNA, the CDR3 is TGTGCCAGCAGCTTAGGGAGGTGGCAGTCTGAAGCTTTCTTT. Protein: CASSLGRWQSEAFF.

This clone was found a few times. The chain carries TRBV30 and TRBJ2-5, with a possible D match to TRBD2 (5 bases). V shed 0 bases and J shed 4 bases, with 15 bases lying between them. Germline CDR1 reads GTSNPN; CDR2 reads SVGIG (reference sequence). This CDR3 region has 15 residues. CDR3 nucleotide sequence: TGTGCCTGGAGTGTGGGCGGGTCCAAGGGAGAGACCCAGTACTTC. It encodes CAWSVGGSKGETQYF. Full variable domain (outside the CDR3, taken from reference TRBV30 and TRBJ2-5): SQTIHQWPATLVQPVGSPLSLECTVEGTSNPNLYWYRQAAGRGLQLLFYSVGIGQISSEVPQNLSASRPQDRQFILSSKKLLLSDSGFYLCAWSVGGSKGETQYFGPGTRLLVL.

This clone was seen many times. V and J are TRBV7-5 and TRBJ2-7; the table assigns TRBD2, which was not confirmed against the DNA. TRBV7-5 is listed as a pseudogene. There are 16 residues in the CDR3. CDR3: CVRSPRSGAPFEWQYF. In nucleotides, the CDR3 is TGTGTCAGAAGCCCACGGTCGGGAGCCCCCTTTGAATGGCAGTACTTC.

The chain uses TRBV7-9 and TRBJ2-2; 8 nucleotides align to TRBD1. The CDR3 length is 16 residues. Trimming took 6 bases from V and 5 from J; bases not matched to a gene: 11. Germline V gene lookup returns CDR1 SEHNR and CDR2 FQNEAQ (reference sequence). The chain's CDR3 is CASREGTGGGTGELFF. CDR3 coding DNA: TGTGCCAGCAGGGAGGGTACAGGGGGAGGTACCGGGGAGCTGTTTTTT.